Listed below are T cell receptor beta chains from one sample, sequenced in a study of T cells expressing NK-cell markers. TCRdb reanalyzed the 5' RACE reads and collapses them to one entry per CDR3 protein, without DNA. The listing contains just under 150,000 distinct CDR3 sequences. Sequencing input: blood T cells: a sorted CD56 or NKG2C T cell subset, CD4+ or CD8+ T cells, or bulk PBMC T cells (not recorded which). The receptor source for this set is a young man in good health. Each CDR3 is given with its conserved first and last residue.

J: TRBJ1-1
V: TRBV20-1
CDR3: CSALSGAGNTEAFF

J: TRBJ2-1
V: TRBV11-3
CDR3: CASSLARGSMDDEQFF

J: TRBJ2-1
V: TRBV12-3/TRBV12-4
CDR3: CASSVQGYNEQFF

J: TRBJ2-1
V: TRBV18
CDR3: CASSLGVGLPDVEQFF

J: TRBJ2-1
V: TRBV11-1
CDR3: CASSHLRSGLEEDEQFF

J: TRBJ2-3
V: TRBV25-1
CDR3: CASQGLAGRAGDTQYF

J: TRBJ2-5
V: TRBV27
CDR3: CASSRQGRGETQYF

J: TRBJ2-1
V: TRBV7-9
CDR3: CASSTGQGANNEQFF

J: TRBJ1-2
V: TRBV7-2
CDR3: CASSPPGRDYGYTF

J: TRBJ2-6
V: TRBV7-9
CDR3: CASSLLTGTGASGANVLTF

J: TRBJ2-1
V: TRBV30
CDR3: CAWRVGTGAGEQFF

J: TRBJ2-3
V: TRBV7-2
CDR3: CASSLVLAATDTQYF

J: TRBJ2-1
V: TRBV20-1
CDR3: CSANIGRVEGNEQFF

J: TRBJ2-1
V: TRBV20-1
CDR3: CSARVVPGRDNEQFF

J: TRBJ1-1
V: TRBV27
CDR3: CASSIPGSPEAFF

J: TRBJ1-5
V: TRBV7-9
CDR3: CASSSGRGDGNQPQHF

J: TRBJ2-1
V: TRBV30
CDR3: CAWTDREKGNEQFF

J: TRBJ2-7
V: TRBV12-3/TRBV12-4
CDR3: CASSPDWGSYEQYF

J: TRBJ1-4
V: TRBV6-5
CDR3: CASSYQGSSQKLFF

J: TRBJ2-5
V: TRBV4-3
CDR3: CASSQAVRETQYF

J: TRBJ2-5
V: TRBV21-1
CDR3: CASYPKGRTSGAQETQYF

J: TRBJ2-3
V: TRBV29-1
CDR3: CSAESGQITDTQYF

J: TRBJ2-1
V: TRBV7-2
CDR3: CASSFTSGGDINEQFF

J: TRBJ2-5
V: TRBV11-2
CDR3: CASSLWGGTQETQYF

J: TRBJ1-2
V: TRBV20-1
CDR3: CSAPSGPPPGYTF

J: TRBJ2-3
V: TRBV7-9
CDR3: CASSLGRSTDTQYF

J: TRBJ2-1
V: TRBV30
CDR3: CAWSWSGRYNEQFF

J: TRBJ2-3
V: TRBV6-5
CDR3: CASSYDGGRADTQYF

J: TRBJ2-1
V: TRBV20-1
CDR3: CSARDPQGTYNEQFF

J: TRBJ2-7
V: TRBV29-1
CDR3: CSVEWRSSGTYEQYF

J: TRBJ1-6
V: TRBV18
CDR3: CASSPDRVSQSPLHF